Listed here are 24 T cell receptor beta chains from one sample, sequenced in a study of blood T cell repertoires in COVID-19. Here immunoSEQ multiplex PCR was the method, and the copy in TCRdb shows in-frame clones only, minus some. The sample holds fewer than 450,000 clones, about nine tenths seen once. The source material was peripheral blood. These receptors were taken from a woman aged 50 to 60 with COVID-19, enrolled during active disease.

This clone was seen a few times. Other DNA sequences of this sample code for an identical CDR3. The J gene is TRBJ2-3, the V gene TRBV2, with TRBD2 identical over 16 bases. The junction had 3 bases not matched to a gene; V was cut back by 8 bases and J by 4 bases. The CDR3 consists of 15 residues. The germline V gene has CDR1 SNHLY and CDR2 FYNNEI. The DNA for the CDR3 is TGTGCCAGCTCCGGGACTAGCGGGGGGGCAGATACGCAGTATTTT. Its translation is CASSGTSGGADTQYF. Full variable domain (rest looked up from reference TRBV2 and TRBJ2-3): EPEVTQTPSHQVTQMGQEVILRCVPISNHLYFYWYRQILGQKVEFLVSFYNNEISEKSEIFDDQFSVERPDGSNFTLKIRSTKLEDSAMYFCASSGTSGGADTQYFGPGTRLTVL.

The rearrangement links TRBV3-1 (or the pseudogene TRBV3-2) to TRBJ2-7; no definite D call. This CDR3 region has 16 residues. Looked up from germline, CDR1 is LGHDT and CDR2 is YNNKEL (reference sequence). With 2 bases removed from V and 3 bases from J, the gap between germline ends came to 17 bases. The CDR3 here is CASSQLAGTFLYEQYF. CDR3 DNA: TGTGCCAGCAGCCAACTGGCTGGTACCTTCCTCTACGAGCAGTACTTC.

This clone occurred a few times. The chain combines TRBV21-1 with TRBJ1-5; TRBD1 is the table's D call, not checked against the DNA. TRBV21-1 is recorded as a pseudogene. The CDR3 sequence is 18 residues long. CDR3 sequence (DNA): TGTGCCAGCAGCAACCCGAATCCCGGGACAGCCCTCAATCAGCCCCAGCATTTT. Protein: CASSNPNPGTALNQPQHF.

The sample holds a few counts of this clone. J is TRBJ2-3 and V is TRBV24-1, with 8 bases fitting TRBD2. The CDR3 spans 13 residues. V shed 7 bases, J shed 4 bases, and the junction held 3 bases outside the gene matches. Looked up from germline, CDR1 is KGHDR and CDR2 is SFDVKD. CDR3 residues: CATSGGGSDTQYF. DNA of the CDR3: TGTGCCACCAGCGGGGGGGGATCAGATACGCAGTATTTT.

The chain uses TRBV5-1 and TRBJ2-1, with D perhaps matching TRBD1 (8 bases). V was pared by 3 bases and J by 9 bases, with 22 bases between. CDR1 is SGHRS and CDR2 is YFSETQ in the germline V gene. This CDR3 contains 16 residues. The CDR3 DNA is TGCGCCAGCAGCTCGAAGCAGGGGGCTAGCGGCCTTGAGCAGTTCTTC. Amino acids: CASSSKQGASGLEQFF.

V gene TRBV4-1 combines with J gene TRBJ1-5; D is unclear. There are 14 residues in the CDR3. Per the germline V gene, CDR1 is MGHRA and CDR2 is YSYEKL. V lost 4 bases, J lost 0 bases, and 7 bases lay in between. CDR3 amino acids: CASSPSDSNQPQHF. The CDR3 nucleotides read TGCGCCAGCAGCCCTTCAGATAGCAATCAGCCCCAGCATTTT.

The chain uses TRBV5-1 and TRBJ2-3, with 8 bases lining up with TRBD2. The V gene's germline CDR1 is SGHRS and CDR2 YFSETQ. J lost 0 bases, V lost 0 bases, and 3 bases had no gene match. The CDR3 covers 16 residues. CDR3 DNA sequence: TGCGCCAGCAGCTTGGTCGGGAGGGGCAGCACAGATACGCAGTATTTT. It specifies CASSLVGRGSTDTQYF.

The chain is built from TRBV11-2 and TRBJ2-5; TRBD2 agrees at 12 bases. Germline V gene lookup returns CDR1 SGHAT and CDR2 FQNNGV. The CDR3 totals 15 residues. V was pared by 5 bases and J by 4 bases, with 5 bases of the junction left unmatched. CDR3 nucleotides: TGTGCCAGCAGCCAAATACTAGCGGGGGGAGAGACCCAGTACTTC. It is translated as CASSQILAGGETQYF.

The CDR3 DNA reads TGTGCCAGCAGCCAAGATTATGGGAGTTCAGATACGCAGTATTTT. Encoded protein: CASSQDYGSSDTQYF. The chain joins TRBV3-1 (or the pseudogene TRBV3-2) to TRBJ2-3; TRBD2 is a possible D gene (5 bases). The germline gives CDR1 LGHDT, CDR2 YNNKEL (reference sequence). The CDR3 length is 15 residues. V shed 0 bases and J shed 4 bases, with 11 bases lying between them.

This clone was seen just once. The chain links TRBV5-6 to TRBJ1-2; weak D call: TRBD1 (5 bases). CDR3 size: 15 residues. Trimming removed 0 bases at V and 3 bases at J, with 12 bases between. Germline assignment: CDR1 SGHDT and CDR2 YYEEEE. The CDR3, as DNA: TGTGCCAGCAGCTTGGTCGCAGGGTATGACTATGGCTACACCTTC. Translation gives CASSLVAGYDYGYTF.

The V gene is TRBV29-1, the J gene TRBJ2-7; 8 bases are a match to TRBD1. This CDR3 is built from 15 residues. V lost 6 bases to trimming and J lost 0 bases; unmatched junction nucleotides: 10. The germline V gene has CDR1 SQVTM and CDR2 ANQGSEA. Written as DNA, the CDR3 is TGCAGCGTGGACGTGCCGGGACAGGTCTCCTACGAGCAGTACTTC. This encodes CSVDVPGQVSYEQYF.

This clone was picked up one time. The V gene is TRBV6-5, the J gene TRBJ1-5; D possibly corresponds to TRBD1 (6 bases). Germline V gives CDR1 MNHEY, CDR2 SVGAGI. This CDR3 spans 13 amino acids. V lost 4 bases, J lost 7 bases, and 11 bases lay in between. The CDR3 nucleotides read TGTGCCAGCAGTTGGCGCAGGGGACAGCCCCAGCATTTT. It codes for CASSWRRGQPQHF.

The chain links TRBV2 to TRBJ1-5; D is perhaps TRBD1 (6 bases). Germline-derived CDR1 and CDR2 are SNHLY and FYNNEI. V gave up 6 bases and J gave up 3 bases, with 9 bases separating them. The CDR3 sequence is 13 residues long. The DNA for the CDR3 is TGTGCCAGCAGGGGGACACCCAATCAGCCCCAGCATTTT. It specifies CASRGTPNQPQHF.

The chain recombines TRBV10-1 with TRBJ1-6; TRBD1 matches at 7 bases. With 0 bases clipped from V and 8 bases from J, the junction kept 7 bases outside the gene matches. Germline assignment: CDR1 WNHNN and CDR2 SYGVQD (reference sequence). The CDR3 totals 16 residues. The CDR3 here is CASSESSTGSDSPLHF. The CDR3 region has the DNA TGCGCCAGCAGTGAGTCCTCGACAGGGTCTGATTCACCCCTCCACTTT.

The DNA of the CDR3 is TGTGCCAGCAGTGAATTTGGGACAGGGGTTGAAAAACTGTTTTTT. Translation gives CASSEFGTGVEKLFF. The chain employs TRBV25-1 and TRBJ1-4; 10 bases are shared with TRBD1. Germline loops: CDR1 MGHDK, CDR2 SYGVNS. The CDR3 runs to 15 residues. J was trimmed by 7 bases and V by 1 base; bases with no gene match: 3.

This clone was counted between two and nine times. This rearrangement joins TRBV29-1 to TRBJ1-1, with 8 bases fitting TRBD1. The CDR3 spans 11 residues. The germline CDR1 and CDR2 sequences are SQVTM and ANQGSEA. V was clipped by 6 bases and J by 4 bases; unmatched bases: 1. The CDR3 DNA reads TGCAGCGTCGGACAGGGCACTGAAGCTTTCTTT. Its translation: CSVGQGTEAFF.

The DNA for the CDR3 is TGCGCCAGCAGCTTGGGTGGGGGACAGGGGTTCTACGAGCAGTACTTC. Its protein is CASSLGGGQGFYEQYF. This sequence joins TRBV5-1 and TRBJ2-7; the match to TRBD1 covers 10 bases. CDR1 is SGHRS, CDR2 YFSETQ, per germline. There are 16 residues in the CDR3. V shed 0 bases and J 3 bases; nucleotides not matched to a gene: 6.

The chain has TRBV7-3 and TRBJ1-2; TRBD1 agrees at 9 bases. The CDR3 contains 13 residues. Unmatched junction bases numbered 0, after V lost 3 bases and J lost 4 bases. Germline lookup yields CDR1 SGHTA and CDR2 FQGTGA. The DNA for the CDR3 is TGTGCCAGCAGCTTGGGACAGGGCTATGGCTACACCTTC. It encodes CASSLGQGYGYTF. The whole variable domain, filled in from reference TRBV7-3 and TRBJ1-2, reads GAGVSQTPSNKVTEKGKYVELRCDPISGHTALYWYRQSLGQGPEFLIYFQGTGAADDSGLPNDRFFAVRPEGSVSTLKIQRTERGDSAVYLCASSLGQGYGYTFGSGTRLTVV.

Note on this clone: The sample contains more than one DNA sequence encoding this CDR3. The chain has TRBV5-1 and TRBJ1-1, with D perhaps matching TRBD1 (5 bases). CDR1 and CDR2 (germline): SGHRS, YFSETQ. The V and J ends lost 0 bases and 5 bases respectively, with 8 bases between them. The CDR3 is 13 residues long. CDR3 sequence reads: CASSLGQSTEAFF. The CDR3 DNA follows: TGCGCCAGCAGCTTGGGACAGAGTACTGAAGCTTTCTTT.

The V gene is TRBV5-1, the J gene TRBJ2-7, with a tentative D call TRBD1 (6 bases). V dropped 4 bases and J dropped 0 bases, with 11 bases sitting between them. Germline CDR1 and CDR2: SGHRS and YFSETQ. This CDR3 comprises 14 residues. CDR3 sequence: CASSGDTSSYEQYF. The DNA of the CDR3 is TGCGCCAGCAGCGGGGACACCTCCTCCTACGAGCAGTACTTC. The complete variable domain, with remaining parts taken from reference TRBV5-1 and TRBJ2-7, reads KAGVTQTPRYLIKTRGQQVTLSCSPISGHRSVSWYQQTPGQGLQFLFEYFSETQRNKGNFPGRFSGRQFSNSRSEMNVSTLELGDSALYLCASSGDTSSYEQYFGPGTRLTVT.

The chain recombines TRBV7-9 with TRBJ1-2; 8 positions agree with TRBD1. This CDR3 region has 14 residues. Germline-derived CDR1 and CDR2 are SEHNR and FQNEAQ (reference sequence). J lost 0 bases, V lost 11 bases, and 8 bases had no gene match. CDR3 sequence (DNA): TGTGCCTCATTCCCGGGACAGGCTAACTATGGCTACACCTTC. Residues: CASFPGQANYGYTF.

J is TRBJ1-1 and V is TRBV5-1, with unresolved D. From germline, CDR1 is SGHRS and CDR2 YFSETQ. Trimming took 0 bases from V and 7 from J, leaving 19 bases between them. The CDR3 covers 16 residues. The CDR3 sequence: CASSLVEPTHEGEAFF. CDR3 in DNA: TGCGCCAGCAGCTTGGTCGAACCTACCCATGAGGGTGAAGCTTTCTTT. Combining the CDR3 with reference TRBV5-1 and TRBJ1-1 gives the whole variable domain KAGVTQTPRYLIKTRGQQVTLSCSPISGHRSVSWYQQTPGQGLQFLFEYFSETQRNKGNFPGRFSGRQFSNSRSEMNVSTLELGDSALYLCASSLVEPTHEGEAFFGQGTRLTVV.

This clone was counted once. The CDR3, as DNA: TGTGCCAGCAGCCAAGATTGGTCATCGGCAGGGGGCTCCTACAATGAGCAGTTCTTC. Residues: CASSQDWSSAGGSYNEQFF. The chain is built from TRBV4-2 and TRBJ2-1, with 7 bases fitting TRBD1. With 0 bases clipped from V and 0 bases from J, the junction kept 11 bases outside the gene matches. The CDR3 is 19 amino acids. The germline V gene encodes CDR1 LGHNA and CDR2 YNFKEQ.

The gene calls are TRBV19 and TRBJ1-4, with 8 bases lining up with TRBD1. The CDR3 covers 16 residues. The V segment lost 5 bases and the J segment 4 bases; nucleotides outside the gene matches: 9. The germline CDR1 and CDR2 sequences are LNHDA and SQIVND (reference sequence). The CDR3 is CASSFNPGQVNEKLFF. The CDR3 DNA follows: TGTGCCAGTAGTTTCAATCCGGGACAGGTTAATGAAAAACTGTTTTTT. Together with reference TRBV19 and TRBJ1-4, the CDR3 gives the full variable domain: DGGITQSPKYLFRKEGQNVTLSCEQNLNHDAMYWYRQDPGQGLRLIYYSQIVNDFQKGDIAEGYSVSREKKESFPLTVTSAQKNPTAFYLCASSFNPGQVNEKLFFGSGTQLSVL.